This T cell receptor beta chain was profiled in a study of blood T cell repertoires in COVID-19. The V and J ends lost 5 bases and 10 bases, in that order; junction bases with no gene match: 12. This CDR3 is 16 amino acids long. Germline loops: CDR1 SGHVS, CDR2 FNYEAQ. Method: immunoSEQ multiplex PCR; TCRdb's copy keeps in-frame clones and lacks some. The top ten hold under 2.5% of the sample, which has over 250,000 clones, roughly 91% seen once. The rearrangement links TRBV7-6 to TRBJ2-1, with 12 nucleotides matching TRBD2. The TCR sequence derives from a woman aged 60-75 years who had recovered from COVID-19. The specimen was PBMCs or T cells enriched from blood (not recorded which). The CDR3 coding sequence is TGTGCCAGCAGCCCGATCCCTAGCGGGGGGGCCGGGGAGCAGTTCTTC. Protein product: CASSPIPSGGAGEQFF. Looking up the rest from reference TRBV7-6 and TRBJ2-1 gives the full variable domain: GAGVSQSPRYKVTKRGQDVALRCDPISGHVSLYWYRQALGQGPEFLTYFNYEAQQDKSGLPNDRFSAERPEGSISTLTIQRTEQRDSAMYRCASSPIPSGGAGEQFFGPGTRLTVL.